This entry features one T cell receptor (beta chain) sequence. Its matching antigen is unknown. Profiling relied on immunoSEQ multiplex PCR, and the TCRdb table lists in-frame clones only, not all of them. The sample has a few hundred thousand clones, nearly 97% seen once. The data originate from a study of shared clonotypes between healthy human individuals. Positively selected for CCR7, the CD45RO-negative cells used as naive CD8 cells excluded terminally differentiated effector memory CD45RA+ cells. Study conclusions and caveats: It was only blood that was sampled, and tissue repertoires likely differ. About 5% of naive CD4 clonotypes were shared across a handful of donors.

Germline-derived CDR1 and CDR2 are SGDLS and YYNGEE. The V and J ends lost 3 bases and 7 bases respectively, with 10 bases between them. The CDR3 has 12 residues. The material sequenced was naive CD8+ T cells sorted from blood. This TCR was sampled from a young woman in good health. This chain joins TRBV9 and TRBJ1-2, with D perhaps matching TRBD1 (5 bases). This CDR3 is CASSGRESGYTF. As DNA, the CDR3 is TGTGCCAGCAGCGGCAGGGAATCTGGCTACACCTTC.